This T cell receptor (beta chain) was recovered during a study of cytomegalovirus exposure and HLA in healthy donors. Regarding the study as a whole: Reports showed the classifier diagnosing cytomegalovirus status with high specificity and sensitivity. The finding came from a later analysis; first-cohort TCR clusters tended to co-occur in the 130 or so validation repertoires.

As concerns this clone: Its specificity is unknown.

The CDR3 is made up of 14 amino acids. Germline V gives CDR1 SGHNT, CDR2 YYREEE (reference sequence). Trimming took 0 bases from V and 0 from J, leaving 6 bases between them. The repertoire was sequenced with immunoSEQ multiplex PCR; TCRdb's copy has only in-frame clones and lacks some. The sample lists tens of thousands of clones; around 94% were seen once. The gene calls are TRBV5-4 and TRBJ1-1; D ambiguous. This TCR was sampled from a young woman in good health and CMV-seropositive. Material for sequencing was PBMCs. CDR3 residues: CASSLGGVNTEAFF. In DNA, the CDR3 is TGTGCCAGCAGCTTGGGTGGAGTGAACACTGAAGCTTTCTTT.